A single sample gave rise to the 5 T cell receptor beta chains below, sequenced in a study of blood T cell repertoires in COVID-19. Here immunoSEQ multiplex PCR was the method, and the copy in TCRdb shows in-frame clones only, minus some. The sample lists 100,000 to 150,000 clones; 79% were seen once. Sample: peripheral blood. All receptors derive from a man aged 35 to 55 with active or convalescent COVID-19.

V and J are TRBV6-5 and TRBJ1-6, with 8 bases identical to TRBD1. From germline, CDR1 is MNHEY and CDR2 SVGAGI. V was pared by 8 bases and J by 7 bases, with 7 bases of the junction left unmatched. The length of the CDR3 is 14 residues. In DNA form, the CDR3 reads TGTGCCAGCGGCCCTTGGGACAGGAATTCACCCCTCCACTTT. Encoded protein: CASGPWDRNSPLHF.

The rearrangement joins TRBV9 to TRBJ2-2, with 12 bases identical to TRBD1. The CDR3 has 17 amino acids. Per germline, CDR1 SGDLS and CDR2 YYNGEE. The ends lost 3 bases at V and 5 bases at J; junction bases unmatched: 8. As DNA, the CDR3 is TGTGCCAGCAGCGCCGGGACAGGGGGCATTGCGACCGGGGAGCTGTTTTTT. Protein sequence: CASSAGTGGIATGELFF.

The CDR3 loop reads CASSLRAGSTDTQYF. Written as DNA, the CDR3 is TGTGCCAGCAGCTTAAGAGCGGGTAGCACAGATACGCAGTATTTT. The V and J genes are TRBV11-2 and TRBJ2-3, with D maybe TRBD2 (6 bases). The CDR3 is 15 residues long. Germline V lookup: CDR1 SGHAT, CDR2 FQNNGV. Trimming left V 2 bases short and J 0 bases short, with 9 bases between.

V and J are TRBV21-1 and TRBJ1-1; no check of the table's D call, TRBD1, against the DNA was made. TRBV21-1 is labeled a pseudogene. The CDR3 spans 15 residues. The CDR3 reads CASSKAGYQATEAFF. The CDR3 DNA reads TGTGCCAGCAGCAAAGCAGGTTACCAGGCCACTGAAGCTTTCTTT.

This rearrangement joins TRBV5-1 to TRBJ1-2, with 7 bases fitting TRBD1. There are 16 residues in the CDR3. CDR1 and CDR2 from the germline V gene are SGHRS and YFSETQ. The V segment lost 0 bases and the J segment 0 bases; nucleotides outside the gene matches: 5. The CDR3 sequence: CASSLGPGTANYGYTF. CDR3 bases: TGCGCCAGCAGCTTGGGACCCGGGACAGCTAACTATGGCTACACCTTC.